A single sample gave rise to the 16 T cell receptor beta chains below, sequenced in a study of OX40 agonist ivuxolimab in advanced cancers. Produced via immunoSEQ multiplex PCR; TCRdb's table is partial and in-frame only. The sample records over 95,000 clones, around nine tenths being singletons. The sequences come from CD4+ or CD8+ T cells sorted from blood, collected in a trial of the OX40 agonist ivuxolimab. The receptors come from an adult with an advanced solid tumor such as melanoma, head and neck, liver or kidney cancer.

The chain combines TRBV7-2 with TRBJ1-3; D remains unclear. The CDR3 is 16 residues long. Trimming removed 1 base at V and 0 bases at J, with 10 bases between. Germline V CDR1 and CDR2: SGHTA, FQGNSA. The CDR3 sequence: CASSLGPSSSGNTIYF. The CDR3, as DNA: TGTGCCAGCAGCTTAGGCCCGTCTTCCTCTGGAAACACCATATATTTT.

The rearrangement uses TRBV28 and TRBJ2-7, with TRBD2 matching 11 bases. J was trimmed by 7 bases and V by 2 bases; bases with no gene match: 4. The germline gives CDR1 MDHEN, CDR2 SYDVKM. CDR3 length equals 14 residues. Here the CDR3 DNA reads TGTGCCAGCAGTTTAGTCCTAGCGGGAGGAGAGCAGTACTTC. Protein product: CASSLVLAGGEQYF.

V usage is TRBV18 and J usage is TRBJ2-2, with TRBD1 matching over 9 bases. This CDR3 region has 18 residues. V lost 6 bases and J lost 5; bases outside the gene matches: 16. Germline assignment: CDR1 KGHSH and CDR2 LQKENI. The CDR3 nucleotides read TGTGCCAGCTCTCCCCCAATTGGGGACAGGGCAACGACCGGGGAGCTGTTTTTT. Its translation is CASSPPIGDRATTGELFF.

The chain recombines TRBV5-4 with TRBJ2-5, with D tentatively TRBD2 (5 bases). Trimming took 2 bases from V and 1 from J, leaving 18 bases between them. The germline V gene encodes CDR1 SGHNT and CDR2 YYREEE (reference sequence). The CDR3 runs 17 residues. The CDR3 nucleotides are TGTGCCAGCAGCTTTCTGCGAAACAGCGGATCCCAAGAGACCCAGTACTTC. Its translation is CASSFLRNSGSQETQYF.

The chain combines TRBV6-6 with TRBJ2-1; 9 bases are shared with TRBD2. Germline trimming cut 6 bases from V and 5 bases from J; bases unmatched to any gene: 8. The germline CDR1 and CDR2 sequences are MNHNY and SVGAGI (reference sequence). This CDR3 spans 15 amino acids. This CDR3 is CASSETSGGNNEQFF. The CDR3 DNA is TGTGCCAGCAGCGAGACTAGCGGAGGCAACAATGAGCAGTTCTTC.

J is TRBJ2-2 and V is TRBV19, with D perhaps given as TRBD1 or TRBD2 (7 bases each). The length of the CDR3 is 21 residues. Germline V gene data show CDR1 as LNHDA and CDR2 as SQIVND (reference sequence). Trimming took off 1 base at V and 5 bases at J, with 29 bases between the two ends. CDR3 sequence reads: CASSIVVNVRGRQGGTGELFF. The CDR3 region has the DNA TGTGCCAGTAGTATAGTTGTTAACGTCAGAGGCCGACAGGGAGGGACCGGGGAGCTGTTTTTT.

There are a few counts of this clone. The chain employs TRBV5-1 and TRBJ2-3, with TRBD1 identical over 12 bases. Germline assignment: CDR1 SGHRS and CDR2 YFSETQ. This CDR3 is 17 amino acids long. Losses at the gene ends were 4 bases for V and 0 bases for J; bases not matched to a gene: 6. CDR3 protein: CASSTPGTGGSTDTQYF. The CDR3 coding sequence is TGCGCCAGCAGCACCCCGGGGACAGGGGGCAGCACAGATACGCAGTATTTT.

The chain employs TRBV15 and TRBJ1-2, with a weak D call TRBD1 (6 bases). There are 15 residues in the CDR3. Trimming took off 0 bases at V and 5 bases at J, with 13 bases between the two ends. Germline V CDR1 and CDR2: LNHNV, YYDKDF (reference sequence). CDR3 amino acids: CATSRDWTAMYGYTF. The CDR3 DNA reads TGTGCCACCAGCAGAGATTGGACAGCGATGTATGGCTACACCTTC.

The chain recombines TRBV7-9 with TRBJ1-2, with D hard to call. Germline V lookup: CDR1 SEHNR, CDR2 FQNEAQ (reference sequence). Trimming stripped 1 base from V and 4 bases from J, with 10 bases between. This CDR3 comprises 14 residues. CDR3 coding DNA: TGTGCCAGCAGCTTAGGGGCAGACCTCTATGGCTACACCTTC. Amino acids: CASSLGADLYGYTF.

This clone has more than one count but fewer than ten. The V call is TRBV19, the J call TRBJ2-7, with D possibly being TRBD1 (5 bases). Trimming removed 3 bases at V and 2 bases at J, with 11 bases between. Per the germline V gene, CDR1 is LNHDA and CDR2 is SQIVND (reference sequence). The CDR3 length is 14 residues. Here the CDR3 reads CASSILHRTYEQYF. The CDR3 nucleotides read TGTGCCAGTAGTATTCTGCACAGGACCTACGAGCAGTACTTC.

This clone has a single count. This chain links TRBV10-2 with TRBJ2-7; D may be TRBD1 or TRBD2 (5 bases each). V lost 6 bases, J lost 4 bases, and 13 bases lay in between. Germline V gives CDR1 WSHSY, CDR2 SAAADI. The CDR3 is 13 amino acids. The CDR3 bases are TGCGCCAGCAGGAGGGACCGCTTATACGAGCAGTACTTC. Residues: CASRRDRLYEQYF.

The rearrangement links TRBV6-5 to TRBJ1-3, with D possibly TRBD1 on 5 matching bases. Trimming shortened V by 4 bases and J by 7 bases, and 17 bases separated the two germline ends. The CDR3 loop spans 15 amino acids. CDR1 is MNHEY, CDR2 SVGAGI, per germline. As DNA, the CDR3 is TGTGCCAGCAGTTCTGGGACCAAAAAAAGGAACACCATATATTTT. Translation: CASSSGTKKRNTIYF.

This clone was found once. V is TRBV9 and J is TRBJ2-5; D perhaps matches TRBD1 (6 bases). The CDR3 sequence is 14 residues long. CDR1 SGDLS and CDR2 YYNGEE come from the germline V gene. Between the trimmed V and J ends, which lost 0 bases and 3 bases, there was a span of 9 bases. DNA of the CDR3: TGTGCCAGCAGCGTAGGAGGACAGAAAGAGACCCAGTACTTC. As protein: CASSVGGQKETQYF.

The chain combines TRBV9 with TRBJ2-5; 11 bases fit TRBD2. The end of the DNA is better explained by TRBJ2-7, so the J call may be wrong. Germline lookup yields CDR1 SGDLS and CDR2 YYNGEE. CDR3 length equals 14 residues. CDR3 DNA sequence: TGTGCCAGCAGCGGGGGACTAGCGGCCTACGAGCAGTACTTC. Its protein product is CASSGGLAAYEQYF.

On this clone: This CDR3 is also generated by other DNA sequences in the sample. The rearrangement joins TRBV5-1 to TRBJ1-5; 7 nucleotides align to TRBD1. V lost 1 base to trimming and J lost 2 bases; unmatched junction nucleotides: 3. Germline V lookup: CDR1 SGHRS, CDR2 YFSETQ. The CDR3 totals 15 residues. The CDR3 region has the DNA TGCGCCAGCAGCTTGACAGGGGCTGGCAATCAGCCCCAGCATTTT. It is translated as CASSLTGAGNQPQHF.

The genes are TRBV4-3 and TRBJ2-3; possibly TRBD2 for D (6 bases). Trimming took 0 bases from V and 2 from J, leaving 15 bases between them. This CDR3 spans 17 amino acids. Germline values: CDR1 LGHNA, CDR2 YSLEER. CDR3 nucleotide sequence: TGCGCCAGCAGCCAAGATGCGAGCGGGCGAAACACAGATACGCAGTATTTT. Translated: CASSQDASGRNTDTQYF.